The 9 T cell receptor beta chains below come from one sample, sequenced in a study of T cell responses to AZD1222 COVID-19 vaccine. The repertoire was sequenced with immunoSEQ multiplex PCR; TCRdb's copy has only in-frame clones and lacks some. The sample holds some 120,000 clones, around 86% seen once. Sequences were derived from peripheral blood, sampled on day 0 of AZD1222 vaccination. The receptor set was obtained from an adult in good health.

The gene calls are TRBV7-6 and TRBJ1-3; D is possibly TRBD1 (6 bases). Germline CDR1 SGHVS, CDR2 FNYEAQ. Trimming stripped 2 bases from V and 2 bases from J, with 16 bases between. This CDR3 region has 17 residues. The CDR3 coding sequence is TGTGCCAGCAGCTTAATTTGGGGGCCAGAACCTGGAAACACCATATATTTT. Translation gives CASSLIWGPEPGNTIYF.

The CDR3 bases are TGCGCCAGCAGTGACGAGGAGCAGTACTTC. Its translation is CASSDEEQYF. J is TRBJ2-7 and V is TRBV10-2; no clear D. This CDR3 is built from 10 residues. Trimming removed 3 bases from V and 7 bases from J, with 4 bases in between. Germline CDR1 reads WSHSY; CDR2 reads SAAADI.

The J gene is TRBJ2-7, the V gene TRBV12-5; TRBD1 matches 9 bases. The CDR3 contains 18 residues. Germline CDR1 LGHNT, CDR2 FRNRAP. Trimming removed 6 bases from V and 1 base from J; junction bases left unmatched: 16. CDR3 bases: TGTGCTAGTGGCCGTCCCGGGACAGGGAGCGTTCGATCCTACGAGCAGTACTTC. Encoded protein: CASGRPGTGSVRSYEQYF.

In DNA, the CDR3 is TGTGCCAGCAGTTGGAGCGGGGGAGTTTTCTACGAGCAGTACTTC. Translation gives CASSWSGGVFYEQYF. The chain carries TRBV27 and TRBJ2-7, with 8 bases identical to TRBD2. Germline CDR1 is MNHEY and CDR2 is SMNVEV (reference sequence). Unmatched junction bases numbered 8, after V lost 4 bases and J lost 3 bases. The CDR3 has 15 amino acids.

The CDR3 nucleotides read TGTGCCAGCACCGGGACGTTCTTGGCTTTCTTT. It is translated as CASTGTFLAFF. The gene calls are TRBV2 and TRBJ1-1, with TRBD1 as a possible D gene (5 bases). CDR1 and CDR2 from the germline V gene are SNHLY and FYNNEI. This CDR3 is built from 11 residues. Between the trimmed V and J ends, which lost 7 bases and 11 bases, there was a span of 14 bases. The variable domain in full, completed from reference TRBV2 and TRBJ1-1, reads EPEVTQTPSHQVTQMGQEVILRCVPISNHLYFYWYRQILGQKVEFLVSFYNNEISEKSEIFDDQFSVERPDGSNFTLKIRSTKLEDSAMYFCASTGTFLAFFGQGTRLTVV.

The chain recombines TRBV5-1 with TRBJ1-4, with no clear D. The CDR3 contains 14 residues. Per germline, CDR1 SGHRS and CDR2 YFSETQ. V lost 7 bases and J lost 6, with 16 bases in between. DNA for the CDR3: TGCGCCAGCGGCCTGGGGTTTGAGGATGAAAAACTGTTTTTT. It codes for CASGLGFEDEKLFF.

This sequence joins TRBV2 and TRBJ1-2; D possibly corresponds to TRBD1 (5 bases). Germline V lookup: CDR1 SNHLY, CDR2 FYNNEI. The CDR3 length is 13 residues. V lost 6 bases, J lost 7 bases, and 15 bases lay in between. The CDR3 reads CASRRGTGGGYTF. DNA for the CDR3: TGTGCCAGCAGGAGGGGAACGGGCGGTGGCTACACCTTC.

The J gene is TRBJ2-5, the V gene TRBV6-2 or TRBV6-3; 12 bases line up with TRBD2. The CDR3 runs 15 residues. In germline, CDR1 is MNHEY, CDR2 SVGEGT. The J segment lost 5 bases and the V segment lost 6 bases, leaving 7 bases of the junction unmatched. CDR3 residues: CASSLTSGGSETQYF. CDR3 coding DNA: TGTGCCAGCAGCTTGACTAGCGGGGGTTCGGAGACCCAGTACTTC.

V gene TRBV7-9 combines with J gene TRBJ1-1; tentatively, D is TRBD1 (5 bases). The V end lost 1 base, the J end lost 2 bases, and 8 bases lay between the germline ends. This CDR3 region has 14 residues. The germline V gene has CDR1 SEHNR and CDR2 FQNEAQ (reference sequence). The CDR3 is CASSLVDSNTEAFF. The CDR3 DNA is TGTGCCAGCAGCTTAGTAGACAGTAACACTGAAGCTTTCTTT.